This T cell receptor beta chain appears in the sequencing data of a study of CD8 T cells in Susac syndrome. About 0.45 to 1 ug RNA was reverse transcribed with random hexamers. TCRdb used MiXCR to reprocess the immunoSEQ multiplex PCR reads, holding one entry per CDR3 protein. The data contain about 400,000 distinct CDR3 sequences, more than 80% of them singletons. Isolation of CD8+ and CD4+ T cells was performed negatively, whereas enrichment of TEMRA cells was done by FACS. The CDR3 spans 15 residues. The germline V and J ends were trimmed by 7 bases and 7 bases, with 25 bases remaining between them. In germline, CDR1 is GTSNPN, CDR2 SVGIG (reference sequence).

The sequenced sample consisted of CD8+ T cells from PBMCs. This chain links TRBV30 with TRBJ1-2; D may be TRBD1 (6 bases). The sequence derives from a human donor with multiple sclerosis. CDR3 DNA: TGTGCCTTAAACCCAGGGACATCATTATCGGTTGGCTACACCTTC. Translated: CALNPGTSLSVGYTF.